This T cell receptor beta chain derives from a study of patients and donors after allogeneic stem cell transplantation. TCRdb ran MiXCR on the RT-PCR reads and lists one entry per CDR3 protein. This repertoire shows about a million distinct CDR3 sequences, approximately 18% found once; its top ten account for around 6%. This clonotype was seen more than once but under ten times. This receptor was identified in a human donor who was either an allogeneic HSCT recipient or a stem cell or donor lymphocyte infusion donor (not recorded which). It is not recorded whose cells these are; they may come from a transplant donor. The sample taken for sequencing was blood, either unsorted or a sorted T cell fraction (not recorded which).

The CDR3 sequence is CSAPENTEAFF. For the CDR3, the DNA is TGCAGTGCTCCAGAGAACACTGAAGCTTTCTTT. V and J are TRBV20-1 and TRBJ1-1; D is unclear. Germline-derived CDR1 and CDR2 are DFQATT and SNEGSKA (reference sequence). V lost 5 bases to trimming and J lost 1 base, with 5 bases between them. This CDR3 is 11 amino acids long.